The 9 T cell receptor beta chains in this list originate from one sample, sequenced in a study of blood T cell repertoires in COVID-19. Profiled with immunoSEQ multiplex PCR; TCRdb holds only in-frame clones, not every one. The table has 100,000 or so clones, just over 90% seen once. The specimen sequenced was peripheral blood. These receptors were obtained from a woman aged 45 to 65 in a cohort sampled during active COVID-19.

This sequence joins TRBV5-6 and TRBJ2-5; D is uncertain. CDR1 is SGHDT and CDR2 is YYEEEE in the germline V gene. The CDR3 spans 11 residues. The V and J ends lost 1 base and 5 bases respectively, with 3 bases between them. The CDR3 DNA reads TGTGCCAGCAGCTTGCAGGAGACCCAGTACTTC. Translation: CASSLQETQYF.

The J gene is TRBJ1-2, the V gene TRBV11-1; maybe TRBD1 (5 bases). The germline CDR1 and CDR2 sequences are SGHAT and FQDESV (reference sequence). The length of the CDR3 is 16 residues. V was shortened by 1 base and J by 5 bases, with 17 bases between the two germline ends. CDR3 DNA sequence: TGTGCCAGCAGCTTAGGTGACAGCGCCCCACCATATGGCTACACCTTC. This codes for CASSLGDSAPPYGYTF.

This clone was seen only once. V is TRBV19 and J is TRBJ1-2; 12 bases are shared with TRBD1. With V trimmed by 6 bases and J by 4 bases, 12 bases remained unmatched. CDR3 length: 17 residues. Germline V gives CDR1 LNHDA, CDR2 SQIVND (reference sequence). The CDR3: CASSSRSGQGALYGYTF. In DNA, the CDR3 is TGTGCCAGTAGCAGCCGCTCGGGACAGGGGGCGCTCTATGGCTACACCTTC.

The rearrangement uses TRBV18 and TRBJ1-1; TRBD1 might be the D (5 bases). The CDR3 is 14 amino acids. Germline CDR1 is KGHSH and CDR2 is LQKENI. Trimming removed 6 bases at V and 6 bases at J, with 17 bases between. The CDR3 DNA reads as TGTGCCAGCTCCCTACCACAGTGGGGGGCTGAAGCTTTCTTT. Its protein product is CASSLPQWGAEAFF.

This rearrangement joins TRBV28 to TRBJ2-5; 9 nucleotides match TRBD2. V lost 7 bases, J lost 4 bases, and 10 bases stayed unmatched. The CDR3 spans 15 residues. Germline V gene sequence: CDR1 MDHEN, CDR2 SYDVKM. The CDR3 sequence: CASTLGTSFGETQYF. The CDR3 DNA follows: TGTGCCAGCACCTTGGGGACTAGCTTTGGAGAGACCCAGTACTTC.

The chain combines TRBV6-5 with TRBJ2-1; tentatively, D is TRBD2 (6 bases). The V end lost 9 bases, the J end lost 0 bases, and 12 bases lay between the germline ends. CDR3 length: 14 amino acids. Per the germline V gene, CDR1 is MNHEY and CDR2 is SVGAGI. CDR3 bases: TGTGCCAGTGAGCGGGCAAGCTCCTACAATGAGCAGTTCTTC. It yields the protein CASERASSYNEQFF.

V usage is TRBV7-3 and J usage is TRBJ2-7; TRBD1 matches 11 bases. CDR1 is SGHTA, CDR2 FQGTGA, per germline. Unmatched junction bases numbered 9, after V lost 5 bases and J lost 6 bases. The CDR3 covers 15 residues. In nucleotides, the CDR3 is TGTGCCAGCAGCGAATTCGGGACAGGGGGACCCGAGCAGTACTTC. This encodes CASSEFGTGGPEQYF.

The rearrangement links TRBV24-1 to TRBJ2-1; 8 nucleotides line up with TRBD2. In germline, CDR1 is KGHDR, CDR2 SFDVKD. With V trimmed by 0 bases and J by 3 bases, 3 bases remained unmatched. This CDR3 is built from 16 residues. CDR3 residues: CATSDLGSGDYNEQFF. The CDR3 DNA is TGTGCCACCAGTGATTTGGGTAGCGGGGACTACAATGAGCAGTTCTTC.

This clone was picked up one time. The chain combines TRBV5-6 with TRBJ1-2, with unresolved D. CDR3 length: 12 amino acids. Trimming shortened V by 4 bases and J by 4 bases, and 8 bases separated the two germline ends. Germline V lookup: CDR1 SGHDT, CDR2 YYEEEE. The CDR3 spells CASSQRGYGYTF. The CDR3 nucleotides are TGTGCCAGCAGCCAACGGGGCTATGGCTACACCTTC.